These 28 T cell receptor beta chains were sequenced from one sample in a study of molecular identifiers for immune sequencing clone quantification (dated by TCRdb to between 2018 and 2020). Receptor libraries were prepared by PCR. The sequencer listed for this sample is Illumina HiSeq 4000. Clones were called with MiXCR by TCRdb after fastp trimmed the public reads at Q25, and only in-frame beta chains were retained. Identical CDR3 proteins give one entry, which carries the most common genes and DNA. Across this sample there are hundreds of thousands of distinct CDR3 sequences, with about 20% seen only once. Approximately 0.83% of the sample comes from the top ten. Material: naive CD8+ T cells from blood, with Jurkat cell RNA spiked in. The cell subset or site label, read with the paper, signifies: FACS-sorted CD8+CD4-CCR7+CD45RA+ naive T cells. Source of these receptors: a human donor in good health. Some libraries in this study had Jurkat cell RNA spiked in.

This clonotype turned up a few times. The chain is built from TRBV12-3 or TRBV12-4 and TRBJ1-3; 8 nucleotides align to TRBD1. The CDR3 contains 15 residues. V lost 6 bases, J lost 4 bases, and 8 bases stayed unmatched. CDR3 in amino acids: CASRNRGDRGNTIYF. The CDR3 nucleotides read TGTGCCAGCAGAAATCGGGGGGACAGGGGAAACACCATATATTTT.

Note on this clonotype: A much larger clone differs by one base, so this may be a read error. The chain has TRBV28 and TRBJ1-5; unclear D gene. CDR3 size: 17 residues. Trimming cost V 3 bases and J 0 bases, with 15 bases left between them. Germline assignment: CDR1 MDHEN and CDR2 SYDVKM. CDR3: CASSFSPIAYSNQPQHF. The CDR3 DNA is TGTGCCAGCAGTTTCTCCCCCATAGCATATAGCAATCAGCCCCAGCATTTT. The full variable domain, in which reference TRBV28 and TRBJ1-5 provide the parts outside the CDR3, is DVKVTQSSRYLVKRTGEKVFLECVQDMDHENMFWYRQDPGLGLRLIYFSYDVKMKEKGDIPEGYSVSREKKERFSLILESASTNQTSMYLCASSFSPIAYSNQPQHFGDGTRLSIL.

The rearrangement links TRBV4-1 to TRBJ2-7, with D uncertain. Germline V gives CDR1 MGHRA, CDR2 YSYEKL. Trimming shortened V by 0 bases and J by 2 bases, and 8 bases separated the two germline ends. The CDR3 has 14 amino acids. The CDR3 region is CASSQDSGPYEQYF. The CDR3 DNA reads TGCGCCAGCAGCCAAGATTCTGGGCCCTACGAGCAGTACTTC.

This clonotype showed up many times. This chain's CDR3 is CAWSVQGGDEQYF. The CDR3 DNA reads TGTGCCTGGAGTGTACAGGGGGGCGACGAGCAGTACTTC. This chain connects TRBV30 to TRBJ2-7; 8 bases line up with TRBD1. V lost 0 bases to trimming and J lost 5 bases; unmatched junction nucleotides: 3. The CDR3 spans 13 residues. Germline loops: CDR1 GTSNPN, CDR2 SVGIG (reference sequence).

On this clonotype itself: A much larger clone differs from this one at a single base, so this may be a read error. This chain links TRBV23-1 with TRBJ2-6; TRBD1 or TRBD2 may be the D gene (5 bases each). TRBV23-1 is treated as an ORF (open reading frame) with a function not yet certain. This CDR3 has 15 residues. V gave up 2 bases and J gave up 2 bases, with 7 bases separating them. The CDR3 loop is CASSQPGPGANVLTF. DNA of the CDR3: TGCGCCAGCAGTCAACCGGGACCTGGGGCCAACGTCCTGACTTTC.

This clonotype was recorded once. This rearrangement joins TRBV20-1 to TRBJ2-7; 12 nucleotides line up with TRBD2. V shed 0 bases, J shed 2 bases, and the junction held 11 bases outside the gene matches. CDR1 is DFQATT, CDR2 SNEGSKA, per germline (reference sequence). The CDR3 loop spans 18 amino acids. The CDR3 is CSARDRGLAGGEPYEQYF. DNA for the CDR3: TGCAGTGCTAGAGATCGGGGGCTAGCGGGAGGGGAGCCCTACGAGCAGTACTTC.

The rearrangement links TRBV11-2 to TRBJ2-5, with D possibly being TRBD2 (7 bases). CDR3 length: 15 residues. Looked up from germline, CDR1 is SGHAT and CDR2 is FQNNGV. The V and J ends lost 8 bases and 5 bases respectively, with 21 bases between them. The CDR3 nucleotides read TGTGCCAGCCAACAGAGTGGGGGGGGCCTTGAGACCCAGTACTTC. Its translation is CASQQSGGGLETQYF.

V usage is TRBV24-1 and J usage is TRBJ2-7; 7 bases are shared with TRBD1. Germline CDR1 and CDR2: KGHDR and SFDVKD. The junction had 5 bases not matched to a gene; V was cut back by 2 bases and J by 11 bases. The CDR3 runs 12 residues. The CDR3: CATSDSGQVKYF. CDR3 DNA sequence: TGTGCCACCAGTGATTCCGGACAGGTAAAGTACTTC.

This clonotype was counted at least ten times. This chain links TRBV7-2 with TRBJ2-3, with D hard to call. V was cut by 3 bases and J by 10 bases, with 17 bases left in between. This CDR3 is built from 14 residues. CDR1 SGHTA and CDR2 FQGNSA come from the germline V gene. The CDR3, as DNA: TGTGCCAGCAGCTTGACCACTCACGACCTGGCGCAGTATTTT. It codes for CASSLTTHDLAQYF.

This clonotype was seen ten or more times. The chain has TRBV29-1 and TRBJ1-2; TRBD1 might be the D (5 bases). The germline CDR1 and CDR2 sequences are SQVTM and ANQGSEA. The V end lost 4 bases, the J end lost 6 bases, and 15 bases lay between the germline ends. This CDR3 contains 13 residues. The chain's CDR3 is CSVGGRADNGYTF. In DNA form, the CDR3 reads TGCAGCGTTGGAGGCAGGGCCGATAATGGCTACACCTTC.

This clonotype was detected many times. The gene calls are TRBV29-1 and TRBJ1-1; D unclear. The CDR3 runs to 11 residues. Trimming shortened V by 5 bases and J by 1 base, and 5 bases separated the two germline ends. CDR1 is SQVTM, CDR2 ANQGSEA, per germline. CDR3 coding DNA: TGCAGCGTTCCGACGAACACTGAAGCTTTCTTT. It specifies CSVPTNTEAFF. Together with reference TRBV29-1 and TRBJ1-1, the CDR3 gives the full variable domain: SAVISQKPSRDICQRGTSLTIQCQVDSQVTMMFWYRQQPGQSLTLIATANQGSEATYESGFVIDKFPISRPNLTFSTLTVSNMSPEDSSIYLCSVPTNTEAFFGQGTRLTVV.

In regard to this clonotype: This may be a read error, as it is one base from a much larger clone. This chain connects TRBV5-1 to TRBJ2-7; D is possibly TRBD1 or TRBD2 (5 bases each). The CDR3 totals 15 residues. The germline gives CDR1 SGHRS, CDR2 YFSETQ. The CDR3 region has the DNA TGCTCCAGCAGCTTGGAAGCAGGGTCGGGGTACGAGCAGTACTTC. Its translation is CSSSLEAGSGYEQYF.

This clonotype has ten or more counts. The chain is built from TRBV4-2 and TRBJ1-1; unclear D gene. The V and J ends lost 1 base and 8 bases respectively, with 11 bases between them. Germline loops: CDR1 LGHNA, CDR2 YNFKEQ. The length of the CDR3 is 13 residues. The CDR3 nucleotides are TGTGCCAGCAGCCAAGCCGGCGGCGGAGAAGCTTTCTTT. This sequence encodes CASSQAGGGEAFF.

The V call is TRBV11-1, the J call TRBJ2-7; 7 nucleotides match TRBD1. This CDR3 is 14 amino acids long. CDR1 and CDR2 (germline): SGHAT, FQDESV (reference sequence). The V gene end was trimmed by 6 bases and the J gene end by 6 bases; junction bases not matched to a gene: 11. CDR3 coding DNA: TGTGCCAGCAGGGAACCCGGGACAGCCTCCGAGCAGTACTTC. This sequence encodes CASREPGTASEQYF.

This clonotype occurred a few times. A much larger clonotype is one base distant, so this may be a read error. This sequence joins TRBV29-1 and TRBJ2-7; 8 bases fit TRBD1. CDR1 SQVTM and CDR2 ANQGSEA come from the germline V gene. The CDR3 totals 14 residues. CDR3 amino acids: CSVYSARGLYGQYF. CDR3 DNA: TGCAGCGTTTACTCGGCCAGGGGGCTTTACGGGCAGTACTTC.

This clonotype was recorded many times. V is TRBV6-6 and J is TRBJ2-1, with D hard to call. Between the trimmed V and J ends, which lost 3 bases and 4 bases, there was a span of 13 bases. The germline V gene encodes CDR1 MNHNY and CDR2 SVGAGI (reference sequence). CDR3 length: 15 amino acids. The DNA of the CDR3 is TGTGCCAGCAGTTATCTCGCCCCTTGGTACAATGAGCAGTTCTTC. Its protein is CASSYLAPWYNEQFF.

Comment on this clonotype: A read error may explain this, as a much larger clone is one base away. V usage is TRBV5-6 and J usage is TRBJ1-2; a possible D gene is TRBD1 (5 bases). With 6 bases removed from V and 4 bases from J, the gap between germline ends came to 22 bases. The germline V gene has CDR1 SGHDT and CDR2 YYEEEE. The CDR3 consists of 16 residues. CDR3 coding DNA: TGTGCCAGCAACTCGGTTAGTGACAGCGGACGCTATGGCTACACCTTC. Its protein product is CASNSVSDSGRYGYTF.

This clonotype has a count of ten or more. This chain links TRBV12-3 or TRBV12-4 with TRBJ1-1, with 9 bases fitting TRBD1. After removal of 3 bases from V and 4 bases from J, the junction contained 6 bases not matched to a gene. The CDR3 is 15 amino acids. The CDR3 nucleotides are TGTGCCAGCAGTTTCCCGGACAGGGGAGGCACTGAAGCTTTCTTT. It yields the protein CASSFPDRGGTEAFF.

V usage is TRBV19 and J usage is TRBJ1-5; TRBD1 matches at 7 bases. The CDR3 runs to 14 residues. Germline-derived CDR1 and CDR2 are LNHDA and SQIVND (reference sequence). Trimming cost V 10 bases and J 4 bases; bases outside gene matches: 10. CDR3: CATETGYNNQPQHF. In DNA form, the CDR3 reads TGTGCCACCGAGACAGGGTACAATAATCAGCCCCAGCATTTT.

This clonotype was counted at least ten times. V gene TRBV5-1 combines with J gene TRBJ2-7; D perhaps matches TRBD1 (5 bases). Germline CDR1 reads SGHRS; CDR2 reads YFSETQ. Trimming took 3 bases from V and 0 from J, leaving 10 bases between them. CDR3 size: 14 residues. The CDR3 DNA sequence: TGCGCCAGCAGCTCCAGGGTGATCTCCTACGAGCAGTACTTC. This codes for CASSSRVISYEQYF.

At least ten counts were recorded for this clonotype. This chain connects TRBV10-3 to TRBJ1-5; 12 bases align to TRBD1. J lost 1 base, V lost 8 bases, and 3 bases had no gene match. Germline V gives CDR1 ENHRY, CDR2 SYGVKD. The length of the CDR3 is 15 residues. This CDR3 reads CAIGGQGASNQPQHF. The CDR3 nucleotides are TGTGCCATCGGGGGACAGGGGGCCAGCAATCAGCCCCAGCATTTT.

This clonotype was picked up many times. V usage is TRBV2 and J usage is TRBJ2-7; 7 bases line up with TRBD1. The CDR3 consists of 15 residues. Germline V gene lookup returns CDR1 SNHLY and CDR2 FYNNEI. Losses at the gene ends were 9 bases for V and 0 bases for J; bases not matched to a gene: 11. CDR3 protein: CASQPLQGSSYEQYF. CDR3 in DNA: TGTGCCAGTCAGCCCCTACAGGGGAGCTCCTACGAGCAGTACTTC. The entire variable domain, with the rest obtained from reference TRBV2 and TRBJ2-7, is as follows: EPEVTQTPSHQVTQMGQEVILRCVPISNHLYFYWYRQILGQKVEFLVSFYNNEISEKSEIFDDQFSVERPDGSNFTLKIRSTKLEDSAMYFCASQPLQGSSYEQYFGPGTRLTVT.

This clonotype was recorded many times. The V call is TRBV12-3 or TRBV12-4, the J call TRBJ1-5, with 10 nucleotides matching TRBD1. J lost 4 bases, V lost 2 bases, and 11 bases had no gene match. This CDR3 has 18 residues. The CDR3 protein is CASSLISPGTGVNQPQHF. CDR3 nucleotides: TGTGCCAGCAGTTTAATTTCTCCTGGGACAGGGGTTAATCAGCCCCAGCATTTT.

V gene TRBV24-1 combines with J gene TRBJ2-7; tentatively, D is TRBD2 (5 bases). This CDR3 comprises 13 residues. Trimming removed 0 bases at V and 7 bases at J, with 9 bases between. Germline CDR1 and CDR2: KGHDR and SFDVKD. CDR3 loop: CATSDLRGGEQYF. The CDR3 DNA reads TGTGCCACCAGTGATTTGCGGGGTGGTGAGCAGTACTTC.

This clonotype was counted at least ten times. This chain uses TRBV6-2 or TRBV6-3 with TRBJ2-5; D is possibly TRBD2 (6 bases). With 6 bases removed from V and 1 base from J, the gap between germline ends came to 9 bases. Germline-derived CDR1 and CDR2 are MNHEY and SVGEGT. The CDR3 is 13 amino acids. CDR3 protein: CASRGTFQETQYF. The CDR3 nucleotides are TGTGCCAGCAGGGGGACTTTCCAAGAGACCCAGTACTTC.

This clonotype was detected many times. The V gene is TRBV30, the J gene TRBJ2-7; TRBD2 agrees at 7 bases. In germline, CDR1 is GTSNPN, CDR2 SVGIG (reference sequence). With V trimmed by 2 bases and J by 2 bases, 12 bases remained unmatched. This CDR3 has 16 residues. CDR3 sequence (DNA): TGTGCCTGGAGTCTGCGGGTGGGGGGGTACCCCTACGAGCAGTACTTC. Translating it yields CAWSLRVGGYPYEQYF.

This clonotype occurred many times. In DNA form, the CDR3 reads TGCAGCGTAGCCACTAAGAACACCGGGGAGCTGTTTTTT. This encodes CSVATKNTGELFF. The V gene is TRBV29-1, the J gene TRBJ2-2; D remains ambiguous. V lost 6 bases and J lost 1, with 9 bases in between. The CDR3 has 13 residues. The germline V gene encodes CDR1 SQVTM and CDR2 ANQGSEA.

This clonotype was seen repeatedly, ten times or more. The rearrangement uses TRBV4-3 and TRBJ2-7; unclear D gene. Per germline, CDR1 LGHNA and CDR2 YSLEER. V was pared by 0 bases and J by 3 bases, with 9 bases between. The CDR3 length is 14 residues. The CDR3 loop reads CASSQDRVGYEQYF. The CDR3 nucleotides read TGCGCCAGCAGCCAAGATCGCGTGGGCTACGAGCAGTACTTC.